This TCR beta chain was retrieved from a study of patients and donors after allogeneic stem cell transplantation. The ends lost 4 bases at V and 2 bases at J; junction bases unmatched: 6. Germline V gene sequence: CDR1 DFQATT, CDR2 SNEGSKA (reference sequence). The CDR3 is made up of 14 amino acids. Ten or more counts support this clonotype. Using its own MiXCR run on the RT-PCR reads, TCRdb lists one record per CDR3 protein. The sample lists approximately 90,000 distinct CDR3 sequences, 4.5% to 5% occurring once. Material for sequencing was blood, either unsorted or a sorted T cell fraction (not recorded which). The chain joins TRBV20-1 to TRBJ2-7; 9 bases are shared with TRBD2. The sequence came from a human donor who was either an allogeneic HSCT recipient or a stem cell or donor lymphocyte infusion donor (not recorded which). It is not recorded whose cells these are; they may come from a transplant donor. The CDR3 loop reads CSATAGGVPYEQYF. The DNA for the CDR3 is TGCAGTGCTACAGCGGGAGGCGTCCCCTACGAGCAGTACTTC.